A selection of T cell receptor beta chains follows, all from one sample in a study of blood T cell repertoires in COVID-19. Clones were read by immunoSEQ multiplex PCR, and TCRdb kept only the in-frame ones, dropping some. The data hold hundreds of thousands of clones, with more than 70% observed a single time. Sequenced material: peripheral blood. All receptors come from a woman aged 70-85 years with COVID-19, enrolled during active disease. Both conserved end residues are part of each CDR3. The D gene is left open where the match is weak. Rows may omit the clone size; those that give it use once, few, many or a size class.

V gene	clone size	J gene	CDR3 length	D gene	CDR3 protein	CDR3 DNA
TRBV7-9	few	TRBJ1-2	13	.	CASSFSDGDGYTF	TGTGCCAGCAGCTTTAGCGACGGGGATGGCTACACCTTC
TRBV10-3	.	TRBJ1-2	14	.	CAINSRIGAYGYTF	TGTGCCATCAATTCCAGGATAGGGGCATATGGCTACACCTTC
TRBV20-1	.	TRBJ2-7	14	.	CSASGVHRTYEQYF	TGCAGTGCTAGTGGTGTGCACAGAACCTACGAGCAGTACTTC
TRBV23-1	few	TRBJ1-2	15	TRBD1	CASSHNRDSLYGYTF	TGCGCCAGCAGTCATAACCGGGACAGTCTCTATGGCTACACCTTC
TRBV12-3/TRBV12-4	few	TRBJ1-1	13	.	CASSFRGGTEAFF	TGTGCCAGCAGTTTTAGGGGGGGCACTGAAGCTTTCTTT
TRBV24-1	.	TRBJ2-5	15	TRBD2	CATSDPSGGEKTQYF	TGTGCCACCAGTGATCCCAGCGGGGGGGAAAAGACCCAGTACTTC
TRBV6-2/TRBV6-3	.	TRBJ2-7	15	TRBD2	CASSYGGGPTYEQYF	TGTGCCAGCAGTTACGGCGGGGGGCCCACGTACGAGCAGTACTTC
TRBV27	once	TRBJ2-7	13	.	CASSPRTPSEQYF	TGTGCCAGCAGTCCACGGACTCCCAGTGAGCAGTACTTC
TRBV9	once	TRBJ2-7	12	TRBD2	CASSVGEGLPYF	TGTGCCAGCAGCGTAGGGGAGGGACTCCCATACTTC
TRBV3-1/TRBV3-2	.	TRBJ1-2	14	.	CASSRGQSNYGYTF	TGTGCCAGCAGCCGGGGACAATCCAACTATGGCTACACCTTC
TRBV19	.	TRBJ1-1	15	.	CASSTPQGLPTEAFF	TGTGCCAGTAGTACCCCTCAGGGCCTCCCCACTGAAGCTTTCTTT
TRBV29-1	.	TRBJ1-2	14	.	CSVSALQGGYGYTF	TGCAGCGTTTCTGCCTTGCAGGGAGGCTATGGCTACACCTTC
TRBV3-1/TRBV3-2	.	TRBJ1-5	18	.	CASSQEDTGVACNQPQHF	TGTGCCAGCAGCCAAGAAGATACAGGAGTTGCGTGCAATCAGCCCCAGCATTTT
TRBV12-3/TRBV12-4	.	TRBJ1-2	13	.	CASRTVEYGGYTF	TGTGCCAGCAGGACGGTCGAGTACGGGGGCTACACCTTC
TRBV27	.	TRBJ1-4	15	TRBD1	CASSLIRDSWEKLFF	TGTGCCAGCAGTTTAATCCGGGACAGCTGGGAAAAACTGTTTTTT
TRBV4-3	.	TRBJ2-1	16	TRBD1	CASSQEQGVSYNEQFF	TGCGCCAGCAGCCAAGAACAGGGGGTCTCCTACAATGAGCAGTTCTTC